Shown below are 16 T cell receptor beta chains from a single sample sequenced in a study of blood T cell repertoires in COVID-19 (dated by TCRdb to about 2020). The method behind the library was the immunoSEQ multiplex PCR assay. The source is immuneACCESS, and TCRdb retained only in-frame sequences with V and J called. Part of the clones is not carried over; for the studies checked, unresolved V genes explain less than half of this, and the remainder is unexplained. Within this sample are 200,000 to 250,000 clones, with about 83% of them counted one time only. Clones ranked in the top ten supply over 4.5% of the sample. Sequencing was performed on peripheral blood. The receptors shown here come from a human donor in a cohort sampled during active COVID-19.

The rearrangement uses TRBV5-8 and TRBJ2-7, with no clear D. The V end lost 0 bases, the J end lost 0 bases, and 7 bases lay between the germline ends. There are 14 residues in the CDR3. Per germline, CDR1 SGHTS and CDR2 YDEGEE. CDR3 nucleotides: TGTGCCAGCAGCTTGGACAGCAGCTCCTACGAGCAGTACTTC. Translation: CASSLDSSSYEQYF. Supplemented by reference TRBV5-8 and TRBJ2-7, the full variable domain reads EAGVTQSPTHLIKTRGQQATLRCSPISGHTSVYWYQQALGLGLQFLLWYDEGEERNRGNFPPRFSGRQFPNYSSELNVNALELEDSALYLCASSLDSSSYEQYFGPGTRLTVT.

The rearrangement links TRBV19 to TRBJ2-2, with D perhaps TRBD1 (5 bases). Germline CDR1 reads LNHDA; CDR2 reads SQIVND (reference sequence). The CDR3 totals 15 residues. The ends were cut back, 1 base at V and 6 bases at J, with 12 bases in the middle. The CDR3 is CASSIGRQIPGELFF. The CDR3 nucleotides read TGTGCCAGTAGTATAGGCCGACAGATCCCCGGGGAGCTGTTTTTT.

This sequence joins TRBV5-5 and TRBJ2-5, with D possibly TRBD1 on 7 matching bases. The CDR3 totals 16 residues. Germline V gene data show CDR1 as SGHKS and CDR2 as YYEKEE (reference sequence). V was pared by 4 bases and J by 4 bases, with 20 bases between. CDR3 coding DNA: TGTGCCAGCAGCCGTCCGGGGGACAGACCTTTAGAGACCCAGTACTTC. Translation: CASSRPGDRPLETQYF.

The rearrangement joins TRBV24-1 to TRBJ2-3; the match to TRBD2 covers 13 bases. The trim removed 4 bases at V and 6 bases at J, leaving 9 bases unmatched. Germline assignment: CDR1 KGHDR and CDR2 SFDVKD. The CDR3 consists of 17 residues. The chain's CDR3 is CATSDHKTSGRSDTQYF. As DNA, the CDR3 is TGTGCCACCAGTGACCATAAGACTAGCGGGAGGAGTGATACGCAGTATTTT.

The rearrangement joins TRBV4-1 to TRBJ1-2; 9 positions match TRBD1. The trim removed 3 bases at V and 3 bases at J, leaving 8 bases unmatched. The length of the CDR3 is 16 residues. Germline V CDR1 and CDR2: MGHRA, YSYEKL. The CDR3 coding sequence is TGCGCCAGCAGCCAGGGAGCAGACAGGGGGGACTATGGCTACACCTTC. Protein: CASSQGADRGDYGYTF.

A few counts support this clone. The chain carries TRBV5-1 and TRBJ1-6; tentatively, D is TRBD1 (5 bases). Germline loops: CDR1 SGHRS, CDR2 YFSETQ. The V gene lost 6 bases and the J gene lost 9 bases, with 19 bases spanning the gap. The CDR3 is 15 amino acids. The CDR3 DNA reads TGCGCCAGCAACTTAGGTGGGCAGGGTCGTTCACCCCTCCACTTT. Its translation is CASNLGGQGRSPLHF.

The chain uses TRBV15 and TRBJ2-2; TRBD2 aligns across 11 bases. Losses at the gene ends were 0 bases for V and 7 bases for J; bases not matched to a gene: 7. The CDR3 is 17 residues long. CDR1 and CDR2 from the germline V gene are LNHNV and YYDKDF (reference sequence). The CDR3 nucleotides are TGTGCCACCAGCAGAGATCCCACTAGCGGGGGTAGCGGGGAGCTGTTTTTT. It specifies CATSRDPTSGGSGELFF.

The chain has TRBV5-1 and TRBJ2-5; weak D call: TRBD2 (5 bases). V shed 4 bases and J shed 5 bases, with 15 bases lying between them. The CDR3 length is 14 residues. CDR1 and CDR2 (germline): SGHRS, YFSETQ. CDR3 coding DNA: TGCGCCAGCAGCCCGGGATCAGGCCTGGAGACCCAGTACTTC. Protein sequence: CASSPGSGLETQYF. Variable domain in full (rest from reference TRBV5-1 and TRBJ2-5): KAGVTQTPRYLIKTRGQQVTLSCSPISGHRSVSWYQQTPGQGLQFLFEYFSETQRNKGNFPGRFSGRQFSNSRSEMNVSTLELGDSALYLCASSPGSGLETQYFGPGTRLLVL.

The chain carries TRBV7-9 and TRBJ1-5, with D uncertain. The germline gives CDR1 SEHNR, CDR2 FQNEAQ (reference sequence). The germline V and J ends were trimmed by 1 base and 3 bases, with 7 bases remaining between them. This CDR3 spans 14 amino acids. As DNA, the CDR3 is TGTGCCAGCAGCTTAGACAGCTACAATCAGCCCCAGCATTTT. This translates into CASSLDSYNQPQHF.

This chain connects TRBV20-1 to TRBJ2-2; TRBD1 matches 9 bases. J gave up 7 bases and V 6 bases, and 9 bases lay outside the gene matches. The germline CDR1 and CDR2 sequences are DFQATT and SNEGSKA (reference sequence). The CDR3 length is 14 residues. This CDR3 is CSASTGQGFGELFF. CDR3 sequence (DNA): TGCAGTGCCAGTACGGGACAGGGATTCGGGGAGCTGTTTTTT.

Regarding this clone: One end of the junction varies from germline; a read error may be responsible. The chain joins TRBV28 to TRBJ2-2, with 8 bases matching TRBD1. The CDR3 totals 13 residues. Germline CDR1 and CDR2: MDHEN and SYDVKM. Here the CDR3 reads CACRGRSTGELFF. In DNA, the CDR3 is TGTGCCTGCAGGGGGCGGTCCACCGGGGAGCTGTTTTTT.

The CDR3 nucleotides are TGCGCCAGCAGTGAGGGAACAGGGAGGTACTTC. Translating it yields CASSEGTGRYF. This chain uses TRBV10-2 with TRBJ2-7; D perhaps matches TRBD1 (6 bases). The germline gives CDR1 WSHSY, CDR2 SAAADI. The CDR3 extends over 11 amino acids. The V end was cut by 2 bases, the J end by 12 bases, with 11 bases between.

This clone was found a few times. CDR3 nucleotide sequence: TGTGCCAGCAGTTCAATCAGGACAGGGGGCTTGCGGGAGCAGTACTTC. Translation: CASSSIRTGGLREQYF. The chain recombines TRBV28 with TRBJ2-7; 11 nucleotides match TRBD1. The CDR3 extends over 16 amino acids. J lost 7 bases, V lost 4 bases, and 12 bases had no gene match. Germline V CDR1 and CDR2: MDHEN, SYDVKM. Filled out from reference TRBV28 and TRBJ2-7, the complete variable domain reads DVKVTQSSRYLVKRTGEKVFLECVQDMDHENMFWYRQDPGLGLRLIYFSYDVKMKEKGDIPEGYSVSREKKERFSLILESASTNQTSMYLCASSSIRTGGLREQYFGPGTRLTVT.

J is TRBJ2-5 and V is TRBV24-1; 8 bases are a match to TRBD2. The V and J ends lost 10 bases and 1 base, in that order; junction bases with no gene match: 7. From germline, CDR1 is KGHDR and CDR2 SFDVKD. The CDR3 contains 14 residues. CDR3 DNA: TGTGCCACTCAGTCGGGGGGGCCCCAAGAGACCCAGTACTTC. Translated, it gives CATQSGGPQETQYF.

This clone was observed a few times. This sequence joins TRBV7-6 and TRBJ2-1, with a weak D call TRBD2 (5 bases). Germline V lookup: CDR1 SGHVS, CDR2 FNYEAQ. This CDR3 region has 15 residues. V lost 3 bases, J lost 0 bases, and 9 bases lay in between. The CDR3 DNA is TGTGCCAGCAGCTTTAGCGAGGCCTCCTACAATGAGCAGTTCTTC. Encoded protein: CASSFSEASYNEQFF. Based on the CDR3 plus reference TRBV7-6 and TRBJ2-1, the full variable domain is GAGVSQSPRYKVTKRGQDVALRCDPISGHVSLYWYRQALGQGPEFLTYFNYEAQQDKSGLPNDRFSAERPEGSISTLTIQRTEQRDSAMYRCASSFSEASYNEQFFGPGTRLTVL.

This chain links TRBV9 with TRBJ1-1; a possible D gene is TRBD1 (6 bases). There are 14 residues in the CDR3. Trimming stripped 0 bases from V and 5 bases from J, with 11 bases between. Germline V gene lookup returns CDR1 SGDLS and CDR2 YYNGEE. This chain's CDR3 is CASSVVQGSTEAFF. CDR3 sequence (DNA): TGTGCCAGCAGCGTAGTACAGGGTAGTACTGAAGCTTTCTTT.